This TCR beta chain was captured in a study of shared clonotypes between healthy human individuals. As for the study in general: Donors, aged 18 to 49, were a couple of women and a few men.

Once extracted for a subset, genomic DNA was divided evenly among several immunoSEQ plates. Profiled with immunoSEQ multiplex PCR; TCRdb holds only in-frame clones, not every one. Here the sample spans about 590,000 clones, 95% being singletons. Selected positively for CCR7 and CD45RO-negative, naive CD8 cells excluded terminally differentiated effector memory CD45RA+ cells. Per germline, CDR1 SEHNR and CDR2 FQNEAQ (reference sequence). This CDR3 spans 14 amino acids. The V end lost 3 bases, the J end lost 1 base, and 9 bases lay between the germline ends. The specimen sequenced was naive CD8+ T cells sorted from blood. The chain links TRBV7-9 to TRBJ2-5, with a possible D match to TRBD1 (5 bases). The origin of this receptor is a woman aged 25 to 39 in good health. The CDR3 DNA reads as TGTGCCAGCAGCTTGGGGCAAATCCAAGAGACCCAGTACTTC. It specifies CASSLGQIQETQYF.